This T cell receptor beta chain was captured in a study of T cell responses to AZD1222 COVID-19 vaccine. Study-level points and caveats: Spike-specific TCR breadth and depth went up after people got two AZD1222 doses. The donor cohort was predominantly white British with a female majority, and clonal diversity may have been underestimated.

The count of this clone is one. The antigen is not known. This CDR3 has 13 amino acids. V gave up 0 bases and J gave up 6 bases, with 9 bases separating them. Per germline, CDR1 SNHLY and CDR2 FYNNEI. The method was immunoSEQ multiplex PCR; TCRdb's version includes in-frame clones alone and lacks a portion of them. The sample includes under 200,000 clones, roughly nine tenths of them seen just once. The specimen was peripheral blood, collected 28 days after the second dose of the MenACWY control vaccine. This receptor was obtained from an adult who received the MenACWY meningococcal vaccine as a control. This chain joins TRBV2 and TRBJ2-7; D remains unclear. CDR3 bases: TGTGCCAGCAGTGAAGCGGGGAAAGGCGAGCAGTACTTC. The encoded protein is CASSEAGKGEQYF.